Sequencing of this T cell receptor (beta chain) was carried out in a study of blood T cells in healthy people across ages. General observations from the study: In long-lived donors, naive CD4+ cell counts and diversity exceeded those of aged donors. Expanded clonotype changes were possibly confounded by unknown donor CMV status.

Germline values: CDR1 GTSNPN, CDR2 SVGIG (reference sequence). With 4 bases clipped from V and 6 bases from J, the junction kept 7 bases outside the gene matches. This CDR3 is built from 13 residues. With respect to this clonotype: Its antigen is as yet unknown.

The authors ran a second PCR of about 6 to 11 cycles using a sample-barcoded 5' primer and a J-beta primer mix. TCRdb used MiXCR to reprocess the 5' RACE reads, holding one entry per CDR3 protein. Seen here are around 1,000,000 distinct CDR3 sequences, about two fifths observed once, and the top ten hold around 14%. Sequencing used blood. The sequence was obtained from a man aged 18 to 29 in good health. The chain is built from TRBV30 and TRBJ1-2; 8 nucleotides align to TRBD1. The CDR3 loop reads CAWTPGQANGYTF. The DNA of the CDR3 is TGTGCCTGGACCCCGGGACAGGCAAATGGCTACACCTTC.